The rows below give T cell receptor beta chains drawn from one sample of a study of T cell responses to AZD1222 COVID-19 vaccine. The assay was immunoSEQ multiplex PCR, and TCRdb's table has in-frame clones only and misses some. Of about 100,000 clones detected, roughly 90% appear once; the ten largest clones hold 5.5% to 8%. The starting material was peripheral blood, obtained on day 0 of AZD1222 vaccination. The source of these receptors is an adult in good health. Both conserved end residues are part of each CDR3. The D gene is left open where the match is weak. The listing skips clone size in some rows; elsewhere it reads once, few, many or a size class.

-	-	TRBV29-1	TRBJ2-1	TGCAGAGCGGGTAGCTCCTACAATGAGCAGTTCTTC	CRAGSSYNEQFF
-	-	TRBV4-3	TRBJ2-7	TGCGCCAGCAGCCAAGATCTTGTGGGCGGCGGGAACTCCTACGAGCAGTACTTC	CASSQDLVGGGNSYEQYF
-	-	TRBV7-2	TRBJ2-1	TGTGCCAGCAGCAAGACAGGACAAACGGGCAATGAGCAGTTCTTC	CASSKTGQTGNEQFF
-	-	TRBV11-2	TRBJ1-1	TGTGCCAGCAGCAGGGGGAGGAACACTGAAGCTTTCTTT	CASSRGRNTEAFF
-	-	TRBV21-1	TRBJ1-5	TGTGCCAGCAGCAAAGAACAACCCCCTCCGGGGAGGAGGAGCAATCAGCCCCAGCATTTT	CASSKEQPPPGRRSNQPQHF
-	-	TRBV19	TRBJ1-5	TGTGCCAGTAGTATTAACGGCAGGGGTGGCAATCAGCCCCAGCATTTT	CASSINGRGGNQPQHF
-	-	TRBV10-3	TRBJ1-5	TGTGCCATCAAAGAGTCAACTCCCGAGGGGCCCCAGCATTTT	CAIKESTPEGPQHF
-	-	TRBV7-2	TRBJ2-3	TGTGCCAGCACCTGGGGCGGACACCCCACAGATACGCAGTATTTT	CASTWGGHPTDTQYF
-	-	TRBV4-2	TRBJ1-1	TGTGCCAGCAGCCTAAGGACGGAGAACACTGAAGCTTTCTTT	CASSLRTENTEAFF
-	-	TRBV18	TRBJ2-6	TGTGCCAGCTCACCACCGGGTTCTGGGGCCAACGTCCTGACTTTC	CASSPPGSGANVLTF
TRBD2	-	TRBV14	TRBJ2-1	TGTGCCAGCAGCCAAGGAGGACTAGTTTACGATGAGCAGTTCTTC	CASSQGGLVYDEQFF
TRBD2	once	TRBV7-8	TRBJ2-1	TGTGCCAGCAGCCACCTGCGCGGGGGGTACAATGAGCAGTTCTTC	CASSHLRGGYNEQFF
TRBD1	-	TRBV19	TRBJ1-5	TGTGCCAGTACCAGGACAGGGTCTAGAGACAATCAGCCCCAGCATTTT	CASTRTGSRDNQPQHF
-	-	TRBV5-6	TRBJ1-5	TGTGCCAGCAGCAGCTATAGCAATCAGCCCCAGCATTTT	CASSSYSNQPQHF
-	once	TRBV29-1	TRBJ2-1	TGCAGCGTAGGCCTCGGGGAGGCGACCTACAATGAGCAGTTCTTC	CSVGLGEATYNEQFF
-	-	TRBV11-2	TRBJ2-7	TGTGCCAGCAGCTTAGAGGTCTGGGGGCTAAGCCAGACCGACATCTACGAGCAGTACTTC	CASSLEVWGLSQTDIYEQYF
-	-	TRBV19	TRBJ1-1	TGTGCCAGTAGCGTACAGGGCATGAACACTGAAGCTTTCTTT	CASSVQGMNTEAFF
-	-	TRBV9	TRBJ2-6	TGTGCCAGCAGCGTTTACAGGAACTCTGGGGCCAACGTCCTGACTTTC	CASSVYRNSGANVLTF
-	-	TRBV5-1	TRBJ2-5	TGCGCCAGCAGCTTGTATACGACAGAAGAGACCCAGTACTTC	CASSLYTTEETQYF
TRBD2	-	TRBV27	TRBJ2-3	TGTGCCAGCAGTTTTAGGGCTAGCGGGCCCTACGTTCCAGATACGCAGTATTTT	CASSFRASGPYVPDTQYF
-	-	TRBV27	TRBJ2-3	TGTGCCAGCAGTTACTCCCGGGTTTGGGGGCCCAAATCGGGCACAGATACGCAGTATTTT	CASSYSRVWGPKSGTDTQYF
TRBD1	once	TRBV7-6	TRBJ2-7	TGTGCCAGCAGCTCCGGGACAGGGGTCGAGCAGTACTTC	CASSSGTGVEQYF
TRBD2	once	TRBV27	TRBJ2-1	TGTGCCAGCAGTTCGCGCGGGAGTGGGGATTATGAGCAGTTCTTC	CASSSRGSGDYEQFF
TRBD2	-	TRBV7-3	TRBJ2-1	TGTGCCAGCAGCCTAGGGACTAGCGGACCCAGGGAGCAGTTCTTC	CASSLGTSGPREQFF
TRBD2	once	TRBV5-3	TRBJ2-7	TGTGCCAGAAGGGGGACTAGCGCCGACTCCTACGAGCAGTACTTC	CARRGTSADSYEQYF
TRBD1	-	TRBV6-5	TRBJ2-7	TGTGCCAGCAGTTATTTGAGGGGGCGCGTAGAGCAGTACTTC	CASSYLRGRVEQYF
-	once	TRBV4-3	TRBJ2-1	TGCGCCAGCAGCCAAGAGGAGGCGTCTTGGAACAATGAGCAGTTCTTC	CASSQEEASWNNEQFF
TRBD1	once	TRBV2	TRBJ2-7	TGTGCCAGCAGTGAGCCGGGACAGGGGTCCTACGAGCAGTACTTC	CASSEPGQGSYEQYF
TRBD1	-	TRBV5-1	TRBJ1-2	TGCGCCAGCAGCACCCCAGGGGGCGATGGCTACACCTTC	CASSTPGGDGYTF
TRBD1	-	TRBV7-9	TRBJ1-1	TGTGCCAGCATCCCTCAGGGGGTGAACACTGAAGCTTTCTTT	CASIPQGVNTEAFF
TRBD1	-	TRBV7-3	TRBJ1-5	TGTGCCAGCAGGCTGGGGTCTACAGGGGTCCGCAATCAGCCCCAGCATTTT	CASRLGSTGVRNQPQHF
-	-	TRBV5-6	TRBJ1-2	TGTGCCAGCAGCTTCGGTCGGGTTACTAACTATGGCTACACCTTC	CASSFGRVTNYGYTF
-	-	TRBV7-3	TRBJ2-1	TGTGCCAGCAGCGCCCACCAGGGTGGTATGGGCAATGAGCAGTTCTTC	CASSAHQGGMGNEQFF
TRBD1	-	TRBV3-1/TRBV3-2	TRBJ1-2	TGTGCCAGCAGCCTCGACAGGGGGTATAACTATGGCTACACCTTC	CASSLDRGYNYGYTF
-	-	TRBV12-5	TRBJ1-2	TGTGCTAGTGGCACCTCCTCCCGGGGGCTCTATGGCTACACCTTC	CASGTSSRGLYGYTF
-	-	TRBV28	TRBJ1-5	TGTGCCAGCAGCCCCCCTGCGCGGCCCCAGCATTTT	CASSPPARPQHF
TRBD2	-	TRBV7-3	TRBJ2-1	TGTGCCAGCAGTTCTAGCGGGAGGGACAATGAGCAGTTCTTC	CASSSSGRDNEQFF
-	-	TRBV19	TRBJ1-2	TGTGCCAGTAGACAGGGCGCACCTAACTATGGCTACACCTTC	CASRQGAPNYGYTF
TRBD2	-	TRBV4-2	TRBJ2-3	TGTGCCAGCAGCCAACGGCGGGAGGGATGGGATACGCAGTATTTT	CASSQRREGWDTQYF
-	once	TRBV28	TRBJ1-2	TGTGCCAGCAGTTTACTTCTTACAGGCTACAACTATGGCTACACCTTC	CASSLLLTGYNYGYTF
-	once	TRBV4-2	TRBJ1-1	TGTGCCAGCAGCCAAGGGGGTGGGAGGGGGAACACTGAAGCTTTCTTT	CASSQGGGRGNTEAFF
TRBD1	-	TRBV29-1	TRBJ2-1	TGCAGCGCCCGACAGGGTGGCTCCTACAATGAGCAGTTCTTC	CSARQGGSYNEQFF
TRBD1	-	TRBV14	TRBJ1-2	TGTGCCAGCAGCCTGGGACAGGGTTATGGCTACACCTTC	CASSLGQGYGYTF
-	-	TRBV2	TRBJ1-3	TGTGCCAGCACCCCTTTGAACTCTGGAAACACCATATATTTT	CASTPLNSGNTIYF
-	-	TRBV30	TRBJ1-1	TGTGCCTGGAGTGCCGGAGGGGCTTTCTTT	CAWSAGGAFF
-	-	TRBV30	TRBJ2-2	TGTGCCTGGAGAGGGCAGGGTGACACCGGGGAGCTGTTTTTT	CAWRGQGDTGELFF
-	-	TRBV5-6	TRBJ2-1	TGTGCCAGCAGGCGGGCCGGTGAGCAGTTCTTC	CASRRAGEQFF
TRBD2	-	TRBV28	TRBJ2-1	TGTGCCAGCAGGGGGAGCGGGAGACTCAACAATGAGCAGTTCTTC	CASRGSGRLNNEQFF
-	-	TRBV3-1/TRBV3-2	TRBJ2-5	TGTGCCAGCAGCCAACTTGGGACCCAGTACTTC	CASSQLGTQYF
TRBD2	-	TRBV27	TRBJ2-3	TGTGCCAGCAGTTTCTCCTCACTAGCGCAACTCACAGATACGCAGTATTTT	CASSFSSLAQLTDTQYF
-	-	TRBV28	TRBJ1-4	TGTGCCAGCAGTTCCGGTGGGGGGGGCGTCATGGGTGAAAAACTGTTTTTT	CASSSGGGGVMGEKLFF